There are a few counts of the clone carrying this T cell receptor beta chain. The data are from a study of T cells in Graves' hyperthyroidism and ophthalmopathy. Uncontrolled infections, other autoimmune diseases, pregnancy or lactation led to exclusion of patients. The diagnostic basis comprised clinical symptoms, serum thyroxine and TRAb, thyroid ultrasound and orbital computed tomography. RNA transcripts gave rise to amplified TCR beta CDR3 regions. The primer set for the first-round RT-PCR of the TCR CDR3 was HTBI. TCRdb re-called the multiplex PCR reads with MiXCR, one entry per CDR3 protein. This repertoire shows fewer than 650,000 distinct CDR3 sequences, 13% to 15% found once; its top ten account for roughly 7%. V lost 3 bases and J 6 bases, leaving 8 bases between the germline ends. The CDR3 is 12 residues long. Germline V gene data show CDR1 as SGHTS and CDR2 as YDEGEE.

This TCR was recovered from a woman between 18 and 29 years old with Graves' ophthalmopathy. This chain links TRBV5-8 with TRBJ2-3; the D is unclear. Sequencing was done on a sample of blood. The CDR3 DNA reads as TGTGCCAGCAGCTCGCGTTGGGATACGCAGTATTTT. Protein product: CASSSRWDTQYF.